Following are 2 T cell receptor beta chains from one sample sequenced in a study of CD8 T cells in Susac syndrome. Reverse transcription of 0.5 to 1 ug RNA used random hexamers. TCRdb independently ran MiXCR on the immunoSEQ multiplex PCR reads; one entry per CDR3 protein. The sample yields roughly 120,000 distinct CDR3 sequences, more than 80% seen once. Sequenced material: CD8+ T cells from PBMCs. The receptors were sampled from a human donor with multiple sclerosis.

The J gene is TRBJ2-3, the V gene TRBV7-9; TRBD2 matches at 7 bases. The junction had 7 bases not matched to a gene; V was cut back by 4 bases and J by 3 bases. Germline lookup yields CDR1 SEHNR and CDR2 FQNEAQ (reference sequence). The CDR3 has 15 residues. CDR3 nucleotide sequence: TGTGCCAGCAGCTCCCCCGGCGGGAGAACAGATACGCAGTATTTT. Translation gives CASSSPGGRTDTQYF.

Details on this clonotype: A read error may account for a junction end that differs from germline. The V and J genes are TRBV29-1 and TRBJ2-2; 9 nucleotides match TRBD2. The CDR3 length is 15 residues. Germline CDR1 SQVTM, CDR2 ANQGSEA. CDR3: CSVGPLAGPTGGLFF. CDR3 coding DNA: TGCAGCGTTGGACCCCTAGCGGGGCCTACCGGGGGGCTGTTTTTT.